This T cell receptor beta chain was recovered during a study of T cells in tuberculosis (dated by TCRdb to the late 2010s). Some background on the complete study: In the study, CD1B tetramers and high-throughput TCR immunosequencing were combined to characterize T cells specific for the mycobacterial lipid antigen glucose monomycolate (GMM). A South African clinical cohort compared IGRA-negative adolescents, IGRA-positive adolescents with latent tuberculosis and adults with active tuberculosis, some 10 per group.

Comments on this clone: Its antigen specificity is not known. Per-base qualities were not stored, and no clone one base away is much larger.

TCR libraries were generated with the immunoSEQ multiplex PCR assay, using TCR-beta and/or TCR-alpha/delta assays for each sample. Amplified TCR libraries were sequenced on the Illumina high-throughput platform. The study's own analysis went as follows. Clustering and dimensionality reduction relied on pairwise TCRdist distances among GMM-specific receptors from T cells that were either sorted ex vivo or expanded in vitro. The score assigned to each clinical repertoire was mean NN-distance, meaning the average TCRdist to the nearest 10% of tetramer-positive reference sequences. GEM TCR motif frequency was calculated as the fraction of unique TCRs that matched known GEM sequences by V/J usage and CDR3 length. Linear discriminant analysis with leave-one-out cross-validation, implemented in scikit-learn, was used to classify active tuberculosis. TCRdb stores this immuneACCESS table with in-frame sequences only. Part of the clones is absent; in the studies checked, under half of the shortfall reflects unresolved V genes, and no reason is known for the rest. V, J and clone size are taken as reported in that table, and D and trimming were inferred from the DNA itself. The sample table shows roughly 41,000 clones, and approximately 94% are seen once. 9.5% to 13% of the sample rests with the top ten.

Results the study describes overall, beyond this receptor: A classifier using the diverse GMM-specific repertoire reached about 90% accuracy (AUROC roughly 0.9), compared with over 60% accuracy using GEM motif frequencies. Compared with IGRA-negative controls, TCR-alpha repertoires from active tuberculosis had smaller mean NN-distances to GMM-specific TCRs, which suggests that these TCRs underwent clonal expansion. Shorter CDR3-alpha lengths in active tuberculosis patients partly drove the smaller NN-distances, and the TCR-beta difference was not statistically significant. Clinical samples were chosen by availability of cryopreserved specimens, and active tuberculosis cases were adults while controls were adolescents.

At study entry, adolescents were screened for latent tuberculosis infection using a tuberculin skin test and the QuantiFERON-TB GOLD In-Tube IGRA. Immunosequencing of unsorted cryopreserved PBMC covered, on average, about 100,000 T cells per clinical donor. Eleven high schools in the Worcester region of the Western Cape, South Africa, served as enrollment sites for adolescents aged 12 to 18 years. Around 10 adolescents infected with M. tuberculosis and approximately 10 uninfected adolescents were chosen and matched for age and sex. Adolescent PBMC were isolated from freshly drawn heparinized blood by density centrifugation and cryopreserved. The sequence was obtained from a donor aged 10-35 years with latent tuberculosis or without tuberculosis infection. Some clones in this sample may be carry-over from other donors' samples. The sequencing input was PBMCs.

The nucleotides read TGTGCCAGCACCGACCGGGACAGGGATTCCTACGAGCAGTACTTC. Its protein is CASTDRDRDSYEQYF. The chain joins TRBV13 to TRBJ2-7, and TRBD1 matches 9 of the central bases. The germline V end is reduced by 7 bases and the J end by 1 base; junction bases left unmatched: 8. From the germline V gene (reference sequence), CDR1 is PRHDT and CDR2 is FYEKMQ. Measured from the cysteine to the phenylalanine, the CDR3 is 15 residues long. The kept DNA is CDR3 alone, 45 bases in frame from the first base. Joined to the reference TRBV13 and TRBJ2-7 proteins, this CDR3 gives the full variable domain: AAGVIQSPRHLIKEKRETATLKCYPIPRHDTVYWYQQGPGQDPQFLISFYEKMQSDKGSIPDRFSAQQFSDYHSELNMSSLELGDSALYFCASTDRDRDSYEQYFGPGTRLTVT.